Listed here is a single T cell receptor beta chain. Here immunoSEQ multiplex PCR was the method, and the copy in TCRdb shows in-frame clones only, minus some. The table has about 180,000 clones, 70% to 90% seen once. This sample was included in a study of blood T cell repertoires in COVID-19. Study-wide background: The origin of the acute and convalescent COVID-19 samples was the United States, Italy and Spain.

The CDR3 extends over 16 amino acids. The germline CDR1 and CDR2 sequences are MDHEN and SYDVKM. V lost 3 bases to trimming and J lost 4 bases; unmatched junction nucleotides: 8. This TCR came from a woman in her thirties with acute or convalescent COVID-19. The rearrangement links TRBV28 to TRBJ2-2; TRBD1 matches at 7 bases. Sequenced input: peripheral blood. The CDR3 bases are TGTGCCAGCAGTTTTAGTTTGGGGACAGTCACCGGGGAGCTGTTTTTT. This encodes CASSFSLGTVTGELFF.